The present T cell receptor (beta chain) was sequenced within a study of T-cell memory formation after mild COVID-19. As for the study in general: Clustering of TCRs was largely donor specific.

The CDR3 is 18 amino acids. After removal of 1 base from V and 0 bases from J, the junction contained 8 bases not matched to a gene. Per the germline V gene, CDR1 is SGHVS and CDR2 is FQNEAQ. Study conclusions and caveats: Among contracting clones, CD4+ were mainly CM/EM and CD8+ enriched in EMRA.

This clonotype was counted a few times. Its antigen remains unidentified. Researchers used 5'RACE with constant-segment primers to make TCR alpha and TCR beta cDNA libraries that carry sample barcodes and UMIs. TCRdb re-called the 5' RACE reads through MiXCR, storing one row per CDR3 protein. The sample includes 130,000 to 150,000 distinct CDR3 sequences, about 19% of them seen just once. Source material: PBMCs or a T cell subset sorted from them (not recorded which). The chain carries TRBV7-8 and TRBJ2-1, with 8 bases lining up with TRBD2. This receptor was taken from an adult woman who had mild COVID-19 (a few samples of this study predate the infection). Cell type and time point are not known. The CDR3 reads CASSLESGRISSYNEQFF. The CDR3 nucleotides are TGTGCCAGCAGCTTAGAAAGCGGGAGAATCAGCTCCTACAATGAGCAGTTCTTC.